This is a list of T cell receptor beta chains from one sample in a study of T-cell reconstitution after alpha-beta-depleted transplantation in children. TCRdb used MiXCR to reprocess the PCR reads, holding one entry per CDR3 protein. This repertoire shows some 180,000 distinct CDR3 sequences, approximately 6.9% found once; its top ten account for roughly 6%. Sequences were derived from PBMCs, sampled before TCRalphabeta/CD19-depleted stem cell transplant. All receptors come from a boy between 2 and 10 years old with acute lymphoblastic leukemia, due to receive a stem cell transplant. The CDR3 runs from the conserved cysteine through the conserved F or W. D genes are given only for firm matches. Expanded clones get a size class; other rows say once, few or many, or leave the size out.

v_call	d_call	j_call	clone_size	cdr3_aa	cdr3_nt
TRBV29-1	NA	TRBJ2-7	many	CSVVTGTYEQYF	TGCAGCGTTGTCACAGGGACCTACGAGCAGTACTTC
TRBV3-1	NA	TRBJ1-6	NA	CASSPGGGGSSPLHF	TGTGCCAGCAGCCCCGGCGGAGGGGGATCTTCACCCCTCCACTTT
TRBV5-1	NA	TRBJ2-5	many	CASSLRGLSKETQYF	TGCGCCAGCAGCTTGCGGGGCCTTTCAAAAGAGACCCAGTACTTC
TRBV20-1	NA	TRBJ2-7	few	CSARSFRWADYEQYF	TGCAGTGCTAGATCGTTCCGGTGGGCGGACTACGAGCAGTACTTC
TRBV12-3/TRBV12-4	NA	TRBJ2-7	few	CASTISTSYEQYF	TGTGCCAGCACAATCTCGACCTCCTACGAGCAGTACTTC
TRBV5-1	NA	TRBJ2-5	many	CASRSTRELQETQYF	TGCGCCAGCAGATCGACCAGGGAACTACAAGAGACCCAGTACTTC
TRBV27	NA	TRBJ1-2	few	CASSGGFPGYTF	TGTGCCAGCAGTGGAGGGTTCCCCGGCTACACCTTC
TRBV7-2	NA	TRBJ1-3	many	CASSLISGNTIYF	TGTGCCAGCAGCTTAATCTCTGGAAACACCATATATTTT
TRBV3-1	NA	TRBJ2-7	many	CASSRGVSYEQYF	TGTGCCAGCAGCCGGGGAGTTTCCTACGAGCAGTACTTC
TRBV30	NA	TRBJ1-1	NA	CALRVGTEAFF	TGTGCCTTGAGGGTCGGCACCGAAGCTTTCTTT
TRBV10-1	NA	TRBJ1-5	NA	CASSPGPGQPQHF	TGCGCCAGCAGCCCAGGGCCCGGTCAGCCCCAGCATTTT
TRBV18	NA	TRBJ2-5	NA	CASSHPAEETQYF	TGTGCCAGCTCCCACCCGGCAGAAGAGACCCAGTACTTC
TRBV6-1	NA	TRBJ2-5	NA	CASSLMGFAGREETQYF	TGTGCCAGCAGTCTAATGGGATTTGCGGGCAGAGAAGAGACCCAGTACTTC
TRBV5-1	NA	TRBJ1-2	many	CASSHREGRYNYGYTF	TGCGCCAGCAGCCATCGAGAGGGAAGGTATAACTATGGCTACACCTTC
TRBV19	TRBD2	TRBJ2-1	NA	CATLRTSRTGEQFF	TGTGCCACCCTGAGGACTAGCAGGACTGGTGAGCAGTTCTTC
TRBV6-2/TRBV6-3	TRBD1	TRBJ1-6	NA	CASRTGGLYNSPLHF	TGTGCCAGCAGGACAGGGGGCTTGTATAATTCACCCCTCCACTTT
TRBV7-2	TRBD2	TRBJ2-5	few	CASSRRTSGSGETQYF	TGTGCCAGCAGCCGCCGGACTAGCGGATCTGGAGAGACCCAGTACTTC
TRBV20-1	TRBD2	TRBJ2-1	many	CSPLAGGIGDEQFF	TGCAGCCCTTTAGCGGGAGGGATTGGCGATGAGCAGTTCTTC
TRBV3-1	TRBD1	TRBJ2-5	NA	CASSPHRGQETQYF	TGTGCCAGCAGCCCCCACAGGGGCCAAGAGACCCAGTACTTC
TRBV11-1	NA	TRBJ2-5	many	CASSLSLVGETQYF	TGTGCCAGCAGCTTATCACTAGTCGGAGAGACCCAGTACTTC
TRBV27	NA	TRBJ1-6	many	CASRLRGSVLSPLHF	TGTGCCAGCAGACTCAGGGGCTCAGTCCTTTCACCCCTCCACTTT
TRBV12-3/TRBV12-4	NA	TRBJ1-5	many	CASSRASDGRDQPQHF	TGTGCCAGCAGTCGGGCCTCGGACGGGCGGGATCAGCCCCAGCATTTT
TRBV7-6	TRBD2	TRBJ2-3	many	CASSLRDGLAGGSQYF	TGTGCCAGCAGCTTACGTGATGGGCTAGCGGGGGGATCGCAGTATTTT
TRBV20-1	NA	TRBJ2-7	many	CSARVRAYEQYF	TGCAGTGCTAGAGTCCGGGCCTACGAGCAGTACTTC
TRBV27	NA	TRBJ2-1	many	CASTPLAWTSYNEQFF	TGTGCCAGCACCCCCTTAGCGTGGACCTCCTACAATGAGCAGTTCTTC
TRBV7-8	NA	TRBJ2-3	many	CASSLVGGLYTDTQYF	TGTGCCAGCAGCTTAGTGGGTGGACTATACACAGATACGCAGTATTTT
TRBV2	TRBD2	TRBJ2-5	NA	CASSELRAGRGETQYF	TGTGCCAGCAGTGAGCTTAGAGCGGGAAGGGGAGAGACCCAGTACTTC
TRBV4-2	NA	TRBJ2-7	few	CASSLRKGGEQYF	TGTGCCAGCAGCCTCCGTAAGGGGGGCGAGCAGTACTTC
TRBV29-1	TRBD1	TRBJ1-1	NA	CSVGDREGGTEAFF	TGCAGCGTTGGGGACAGGGAAGGGGGCACTGAAGCTTTCTTT
TRBV20-1	TRBD2	TRBJ2-5	many	CSAPAGVAETQYF	TGCAGTGCCCCAGCGGGAGTAGCGGAGACCCAGTACTTC
TRBV18	NA	TRBJ1-5	many	CASSRGYSNQPQHF	TGTGCCAGCTCACGAGGTTATAGCAATCAGCCCCAGCATTTT
TRBV29-1	TRBD1	TRBJ2-1	many	CSTNRGANEQFF	TGCAGCACCAACAGGGGTGCCAATGAGCAGTTCTTC
TRBV5-4	TRBD2	TRBJ2-1	NA	CASSYAPGTSTPSSYNEQFF	TGTGCCAGCAGCTACGCTCCCGGGACTAGCACCCCGAGCTCCTACAATGAGCAGTTCTTC
TRBV3-1	NA	TRBJ2-1	many	CASSQVLSSYNEQFF	TGTGCCAGCAGCCAAGTGCTGAGCTCCTACAATGAGCAGTTCTTC
TRBV20-1	TRBD1	TRBJ1-5	NA	CSAKPGQGVLGQPQHF	TGCAGTGCTAAACCCGGACAGGGGGTTTTAGGGCAGCCCCAGCATTTT
TRBV6-2/TRBV6-3	NA	TRBJ2-7	few	CASRSDAYEQYF	TGTGCCAGCAGATCAGATGCCTACGAGCAGTACTTC
TRBV12-3/TRBV12-4	NA	TRBJ1-4	many	CASSLEINEKLFF	TGTGCCAGCAGTTTAGAGATTAATGAAAAACTGTTTTTT
TRBV12-3/TRBV12-4	NA	TRBJ2-2	many	CASRVDLNTGELFF	TGTGCCAGCAGGGTTGACTTAAACACCGGGGAGCTGTTTTTT
TRBV20-1	NA	TRBJ2-1	many	CSAAPTGSSYNEQFF	TGCAGTGCTGCCCCCACTGGTAGCTCCTACAATGAGCAGTTCTTC
TRBV24-1	TRBD2	TRBJ2-1	few	CATSAGGSPRTYNEQFF	TGTGCCACCAGTGCGGGGGGGAGCCCACGAACCTACAATGAGCAGTTCTTC
TRBV11-2	NA	TRBJ1-2	few	CASSSSWGDRVGYTF	TGTGCCAGCAGCTCCTCGTGGGGAGATCGAGTTGGCTACACCTTC
TRBV15	NA	TRBJ1-1	NA	CATSRDKSAEAFF	TGTGCCACCAGCAGAGATAAGAGCGCAGAAGCTTTCTTT
TRBV12-3/TRBV12-4	NA	TRBJ1-1	many	CASSGDTEAFF	TGTGCCAGTTCAGGAGACACTGAAGCTTTCTTT
TRBV9	NA	TRBJ2-2	few	CASSVAPVGLSAGAAGELFF	TGTGCCAGCAGCGTAGCCCCAGTCGGCCTAAGTGCGGGGGCGGCCGGGGAGCTGTTTTTT
TRBV29-1	TRBD1	TRBJ1-1	many	CSVSTGEGITEAFF	TGCAGCGTATCTACAGGGGAAGGAATCACTGAAGCTTTCTTT
TRBV7-2	NA	TRBJ1-4	few	CASSLAATVLEKLFF	TGTGCCAGCAGCTTAGCAGCTACAGTACTTGAAAAACTGTTTTTT